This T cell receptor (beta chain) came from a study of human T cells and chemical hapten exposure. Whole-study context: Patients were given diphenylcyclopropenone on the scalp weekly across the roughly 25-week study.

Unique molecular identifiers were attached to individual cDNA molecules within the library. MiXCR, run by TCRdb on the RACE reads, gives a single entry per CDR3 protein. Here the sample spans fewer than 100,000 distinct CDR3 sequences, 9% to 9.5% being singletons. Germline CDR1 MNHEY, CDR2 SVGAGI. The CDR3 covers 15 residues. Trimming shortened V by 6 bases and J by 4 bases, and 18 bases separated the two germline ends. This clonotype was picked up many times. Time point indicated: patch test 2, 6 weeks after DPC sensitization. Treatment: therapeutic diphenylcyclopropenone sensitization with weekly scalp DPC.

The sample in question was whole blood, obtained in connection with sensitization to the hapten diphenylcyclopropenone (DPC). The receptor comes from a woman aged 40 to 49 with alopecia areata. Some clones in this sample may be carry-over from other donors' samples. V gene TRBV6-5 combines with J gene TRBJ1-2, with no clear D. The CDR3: CASSTARGFSYGYTF. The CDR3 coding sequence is TGTGCCAGCAGCACCGCCAGAGGATTTAGCTATGGCTACACCTTC.